What follows describes a single T cell receptor (beta chain). The sample originates from a study of blood T cell repertoires in COVID-19. Study as a whole: The United States, Italy and Spain were the sources of the acute and convalescent COVID-19 samples. PBMCs, B-cell-depleted T cells, or T cells were the source of the cDNA or gDNA that made up the material.

Authors' analysis steps: Researchers report that nucleated cell counts were estimated from reference gene primer amplification. Some clones are missing from TCRdb's copy, which holds only in-frame ones; the method was immunoSEQ multiplex PCR. V, J and clone size are taken as reported in that table, and D and trimming were inferred from the DNA itself. The sample lists approximately 72,000 clones; roughly 86% were seen once. The CDR3 is 13 residues long. CDR1 is LNHDA, CDR2 SQIVND, per germline (reference sequence). Trimming took 3 bases from V and 3 from J, leaving 8 bases between them. The sample was peripheral blood. This chain uses TRBV19 with TRBJ1-1; no reliable D call. The sequence derives from a man in his 60s with acute or convalescent COVID-19. The CDR3 is CASSIQEDTEAFF. The DNA of the CDR3 is TGTGCCAGTAGTATTCAGGAGGACACTGAAGCTTTCTTT.